This TCR beta chain was captured in a study of OX40 agonist ivuxolimab in advanced cancers. About the study: Across the patients, intravenous ivuxolimab was delivered every 2 weeks at 0.01 to 10 mg/kg.

Autoimmune disease history or systemic immunosuppression disqualified patients. General study findings and limits: Expanded clones were, on average, more numerous in CD8+ T cells than in CD4+. The study observed clonal expansion of CD4+ and CD8+ blood T cells by week 6 at 0.1 to 3.0 mg/kg.

A note on this clone: The antigen remains unidentified.

The repertoire was sequenced with immunoSEQ multiplex PCR; TCRdb's copy has only in-frame clones and lacks some. The table shows some 80,000 clones, with approximately 89% occurring only once. This receptor was identified in an adult with an advanced solid tumor such as melanoma, head and neck, liver or kidney cancer. This specimen consisted of CD4+ or CD8+ T cells sorted from blood, obtained in a trial of the OX40 agonist ivuxolimab.

In DNA form, the CDR3 reads TGCGCCAGCAAAAGGAGGGGTCCAGAGACCCAGTACTTC. Its protein product is CASKRRGPETQYF. The chain joins TRBV4-3 to TRBJ2-5; TRBD2 is a possible D gene (6 bases). This CDR3 contains 13 residues. Trimming cost V 7 bases and J 4 bases, with 13 bases left between them. Germline V lookup: CDR1 LGHNA, CDR2 YSLEER.